This T cell receptor beta chain stems from a study of blood T cell repertoires in COVID-19 (dated by TCRdb to 2018 to 2021). Notes on the research overall: Samples from collaborators originated in the United States, Italy and Spain and spanned both the acute and convalescent phases of COVID-19. The material from the prospective study consisted of cDNA or gDNA derived from T cells, B-cell-depleted T cells, or PBMCs. Deeply sampled blood TCRbeta repertoires from subjects exposed to, actively infected with, or recovered from COVID-19 were included in the dataset. The repertoires were made available in a free public database intended to serve as a resource for research on the immune response to SARS-CoV-2. Samples were obtained from the ongoing ImmuneRACE study (first 160 participants) and from some 1,300 subjects provided by 6 global collaborators. Nearly every sample came with metadata listing a de-identified subject ID, COVID-19 status, age in years and sex. Where available, HLA class I and class II types were taken from metadata supplied by the sample provider and were not determined by assay-based typing.

CDR1 MGHDK and CDR2 SYGVNS are derived from the germline V gene. Trimming leaves V shorter by 1 base and J shorter by 2 bases, with the junction holding 2 bases beyond the gene matches. The CDR3 sequence holds 15 residues, the cysteine and phenylalanine included. This entry keeps only the CDR3 DNA: 45 bases, framed from base 1. Whole blood was collected in K2EDTA tubes by collaborating institutions according to the institutions' own protocols. For TCRbeta analysis, collaborators shipped samples in one of three forms: frozen whole blood, isolated PBMCs, or DNA extracted from either of those sample types. Of note for this clone: The antigen this receptor binds is unknown. Base qualities are not recorded, but no much larger clone differs from it by a single base.

On the study overall, not on this receptor specifically: How much clinical and demographic metadata was included differed by source and by participant, and the metadata was provided uncurated.

TCRbeta CDR3 regions were amplified from genomic DNA using the immunoSEQ Assay, a bias-controlled multiplex PCR. The study's processing was this. The number of nucleated cells in each sample was estimated from the amplification of reference gene primers within the assay. Sequence reads were collapsed and filtered to measure the absolute abundance of every unique TCRbeta CDR3 rearrangement. For each sample, productive Simpson clonality was calculated by taking the square root of Simpson's diversity index across productive rearrangements. TCRdb took this table from immuneACCESS and kept in-frame rearrangements with V and J called. Such tables lack part of the clones; where checked against another copy, unresolved V genes explain under half of the gap, and the rest is unexplained. V, J and clone size reflect that table, while D and trimming were determined from the DNA. The sample table lists about 50,000 clones, 90% of them with a count of one. The top ten constitute roughly 10% of the sample.

The chain employs TRBV25-1 and TRBJ2-7; TRBD2 agrees with 10 junctional bases. The clonotype originates from an elderly woman with acute or convalescent COVID-19. The specimen was peripheral blood. The sequenced DNA: TGTGCCAGCAGTGAATGGACTAGCGGAACCTACGAGCAGTACTTC. Its protein reads: CASSEWTSGTYEQYF.